This T cell receptor (beta chain) was documented in a study of T cell repertoires in cytomegalovirus infection. Study at large: HLA-B-restricted CMV epitopes that are well studied were used alongside recently identified HLA-C-restricted ones. Notes on the study in general: Carriers of CMV and the relevant HLA type were discriminated by public TCR beta frequency. HLA-C-restricted CMV-specific TCR beta clonotypes were dominant in the ex vivo response.

This clonotype was observed once. What it binds is not known. V was cut by 1 base and J by 7 bases, with 12 bases left in between. The CDR3 contains 14 residues. Germline V gene data show CDR1 as LNHDA and CDR2 as SQIVND (reference sequence). TCRdb re-called the reads with MiXCR, one entry per CDR3 protein. The sample lists some 590,000 distinct CDR3 sequences, over 35% seen once, with 48% in the top ten. The clonotype comes from a human donor in good health (CMV status not recorded). Some clones in this sample may be carry-over from other donors' samples. The sample here was cultured PBMCs, taken from culture after CMV antigen stimulation. The chain employs TRBV19 and TRBJ2-3; no clear D gene. The CDR3 reads CASSIAGLLNTQYF. For the CDR3, the DNA is TGTGCCAGTAGTATAGCGGGCCTCCTCAATACGCAGTATTTT.